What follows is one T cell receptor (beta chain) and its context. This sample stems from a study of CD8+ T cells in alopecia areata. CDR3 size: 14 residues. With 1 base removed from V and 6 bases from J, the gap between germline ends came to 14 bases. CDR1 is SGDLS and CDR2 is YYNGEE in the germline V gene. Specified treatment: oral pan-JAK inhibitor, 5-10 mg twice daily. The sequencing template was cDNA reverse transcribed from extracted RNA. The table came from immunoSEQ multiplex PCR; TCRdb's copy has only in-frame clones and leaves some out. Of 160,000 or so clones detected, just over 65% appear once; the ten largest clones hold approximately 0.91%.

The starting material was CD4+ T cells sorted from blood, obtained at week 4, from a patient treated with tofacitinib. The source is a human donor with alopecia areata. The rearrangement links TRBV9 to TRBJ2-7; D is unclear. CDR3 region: CASSVNVAQVEQYF. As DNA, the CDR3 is TGTGCCAGCAGCGTAAATGTTGCTCAGGTCGAGCAGTACTTC. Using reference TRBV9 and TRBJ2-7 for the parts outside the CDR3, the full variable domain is DSGVTQTPKHLITATGQRVTLRCSPRSGDLSVYWYQQSLDQGLQFLIQYYNGEERAKGNILERFSAQQFPDLHSELNLSSLELGDSALYFCASSVNVAQVEQYFGPGTRLTVT.